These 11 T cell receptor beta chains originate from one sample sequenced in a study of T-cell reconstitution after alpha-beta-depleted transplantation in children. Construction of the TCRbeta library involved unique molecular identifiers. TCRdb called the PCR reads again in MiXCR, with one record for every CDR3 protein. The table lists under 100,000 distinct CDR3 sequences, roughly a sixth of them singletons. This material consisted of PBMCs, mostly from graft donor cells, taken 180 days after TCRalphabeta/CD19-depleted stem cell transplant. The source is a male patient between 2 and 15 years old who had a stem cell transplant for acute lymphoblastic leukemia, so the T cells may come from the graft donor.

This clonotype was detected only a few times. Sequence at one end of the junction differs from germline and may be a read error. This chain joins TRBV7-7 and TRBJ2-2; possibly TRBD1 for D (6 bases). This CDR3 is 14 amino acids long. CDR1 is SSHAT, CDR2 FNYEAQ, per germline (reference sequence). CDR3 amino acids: CASSWDTFTGELFF. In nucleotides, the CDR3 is TGTGCTAGCAGCTGGGACACGTTTACCGGGGAGCTGTTTTTT.

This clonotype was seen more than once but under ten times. The CDR3: CASRGGQGGFYGYTF. DNA for the CDR3: TGTGCCAGCAGAGGGGGACAGGGAGGTTTTTATGGCTACACCTTC. The rearrangement uses TRBV12-3 or TRBV12-4 and TRBJ1-2; 9 positions match TRBD1. This CDR3 has 15 amino acids. J lost 5 bases, V lost 6 bases, and 10 bases had no gene match.

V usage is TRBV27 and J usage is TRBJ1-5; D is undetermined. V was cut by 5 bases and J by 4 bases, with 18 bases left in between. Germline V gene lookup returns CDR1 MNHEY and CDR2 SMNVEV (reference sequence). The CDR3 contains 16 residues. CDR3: CASSPEALDVNQPQHF. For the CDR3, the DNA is TGTGCCAGCAGTCCCGAGGCCCTGGACGTTAATCAGCCCCAGCATTTT.

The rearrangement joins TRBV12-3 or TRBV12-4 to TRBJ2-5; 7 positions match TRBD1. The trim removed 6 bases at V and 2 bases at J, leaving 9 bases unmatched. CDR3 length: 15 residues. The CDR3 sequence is CASSYDPRGQETQYF. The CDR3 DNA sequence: TGTGCCAGCAGCTACGACCCCAGGGGGCAAGAGACCCAGTACTTC.

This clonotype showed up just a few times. CDR3 sequence reads: CSLSGDGNTEAFF. The CDR3 nucleotides are TGCAGCCTATCGGGGGATGGGAACACTGAAGCTTTCTTT. The V call is TRBV29-1, the J call TRBJ1-1; tentative D call: TRBD1 (5 bases). CDR1 is SQVTM and CDR2 is ANQGSEA in the germline V gene. CDR3 length equals 13 residues. The ends were cut back, 8 bases at V and 1 base at J, with 14 bases in the middle.

CDR3 bases: TGTGCCAGCAGTCCGATCCCGACAGGATCAGGGTCACCCCTCCACTTT. Its protein is CASSPIPTGSGSPLHF. The chain couples TRBV6-1 to TRBJ1-6, with TRBD1 as a possible D gene (6 bases). V was trimmed by 5 bases and J by 10 bases, leaving 21 bases between them. This CDR3 has 16 residues. CDR1 is MNHNS and CDR2 is SASEGT in the germline V gene.

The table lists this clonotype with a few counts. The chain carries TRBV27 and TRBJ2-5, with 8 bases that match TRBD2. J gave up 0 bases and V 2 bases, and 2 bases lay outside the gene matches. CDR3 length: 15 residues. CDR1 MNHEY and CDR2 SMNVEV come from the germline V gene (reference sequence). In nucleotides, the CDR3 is TGTGCCAGCAGTTTAAGCGGGGGCCACCAAGAGACCCAGTACTTC. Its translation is CASSLSGGHQETQYF.

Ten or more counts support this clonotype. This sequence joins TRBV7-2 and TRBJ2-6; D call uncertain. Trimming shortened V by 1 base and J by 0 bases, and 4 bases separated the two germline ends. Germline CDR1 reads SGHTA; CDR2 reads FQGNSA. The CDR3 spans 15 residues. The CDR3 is CASSLEISGANVLTF. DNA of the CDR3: TGTGCCAGCAGCTTAGAAATCTCTGGGGCCAACGTCCTGACTTTC.

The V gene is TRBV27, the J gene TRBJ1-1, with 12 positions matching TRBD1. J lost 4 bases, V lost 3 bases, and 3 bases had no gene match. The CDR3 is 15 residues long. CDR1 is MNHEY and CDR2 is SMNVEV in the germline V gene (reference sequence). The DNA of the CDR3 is TGTGCCAGCAGTTTCCGGGACAGGGGGCTCACTGAAGCTTTCTTT. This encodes CASSFRDRGLTEAFF.

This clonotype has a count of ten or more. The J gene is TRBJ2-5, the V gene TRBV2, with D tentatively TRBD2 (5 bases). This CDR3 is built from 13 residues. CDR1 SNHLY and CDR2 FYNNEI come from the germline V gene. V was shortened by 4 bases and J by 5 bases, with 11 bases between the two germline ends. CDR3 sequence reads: CASSAGYRETQYF. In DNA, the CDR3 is TGTGCCAGCAGTGCGGGGTACCGCGAGACCCAGTACTTC.

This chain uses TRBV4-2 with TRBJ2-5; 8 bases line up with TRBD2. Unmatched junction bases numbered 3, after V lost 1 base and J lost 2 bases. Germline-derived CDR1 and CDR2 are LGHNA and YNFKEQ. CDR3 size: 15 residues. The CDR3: CASSQVTGGQETQYF. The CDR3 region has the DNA TGTGCCAGCAGCCAAGTTACGGGAGGGCAAGAGACCCAGTACTTC.